This TCR beta chain was identified during a study of blood T cell repertoires in COVID-19. Study-level information: Samples taken during acute and convalescent COVID-19 were collected in the United States, Italy and Spain.

Original methodology: Amplified reference gene primers provided the basis for estimating nucleated cell counts. Assay: immunoSEQ multiplex PCR; the TCRdb copy retains only in-frame clones and omits some. That table furnishes V, J and clone size, whereas the DNA furnished D and trimming. The sample holds 92,000 or so clones, roughly 70% seen once. This clone has only a few counts. Trimming cost V 0 bases and J 3 bases, with 11 bases left between them. This CDR3 contains 14 residues. Germline V gives CDR1 SQVTM, CDR2 ANQGSEA. The sample was peripheral blood. The clonotype originates from a woman aged 80 or over with acute or convalescent COVID-19. The V and J genes are TRBV29-1 and TRBJ1-2, with D possibly matching TRBD1 (5 bases). CDR3 in DNA: TGCAGCGTTGAAGATGCCCCACAGGACTATGGCTACACCTTC. Translation gives CSVEDAPQDYGYTF.